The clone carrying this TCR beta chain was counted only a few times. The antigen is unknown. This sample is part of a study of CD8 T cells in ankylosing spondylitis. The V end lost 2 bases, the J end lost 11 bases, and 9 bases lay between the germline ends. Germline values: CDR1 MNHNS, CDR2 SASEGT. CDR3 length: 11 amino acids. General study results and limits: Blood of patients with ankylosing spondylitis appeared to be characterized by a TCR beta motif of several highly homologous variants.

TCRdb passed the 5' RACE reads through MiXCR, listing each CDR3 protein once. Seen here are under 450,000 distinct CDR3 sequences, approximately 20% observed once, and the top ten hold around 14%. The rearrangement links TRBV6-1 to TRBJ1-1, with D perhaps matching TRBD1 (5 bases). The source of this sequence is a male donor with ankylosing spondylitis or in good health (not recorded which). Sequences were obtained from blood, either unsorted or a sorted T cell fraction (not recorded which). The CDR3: CASSESGIAFF. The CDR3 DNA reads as TGTGCCAGCAGTGAATCAGGGATCGCTTTCTTT.